A selection of T cell receptor beta chains follows, all from one sample in a study of cytomegalovirus exposure and HLA in healthy donors. Profiling relied on immunoSEQ multiplex PCR, and the TCRdb table lists in-frame clones only, not all of them. In the table there are tens of thousands of clones, around 79% of which are singletons. Source material: PBMCs. The receptors stem from a woman aged 40 to 49 in good health and CMV-seropositive. CDR3s include the opening cysteine and the closing phenylalanine or tryptophan. The D gene is left open where the match is weak. Clone size is given for some rows only: seen once, a few or many times, or a class if the clone is expanded.

abundance	d_gene	v_gene	CDR3aa
.	.	TRBV19	CARGIRGRGVAEAFF
.	TRBD1	TRBV4-3	CASSQDRDSLYEQYF
once	.	TRBV11-2	CASAGNYGYTF
.	TRBD1	TRBV18	CASSPRQGPTNTEAFF
.	.	TRBV18	CASSPTGADTQYF
.	TRBD1	TRBV28	CASRYEPGQGNEKLFF
.	.	TRBV15	CATSKDIQGGYTF
.	.	TRBV7-9	CASSLLGAGYEQYF
.	TRBD1	TRBV27	CASSLQQGGVGKLFF
.	.	TRBV7-2	CASSPRGYADTQYF
.	.	TRBV7-9	CASEVVNTEAFF
once	.	TRBV6-5	CASSIGVENTEAFF
once	.	TRBV10-1	CASQPSSGNTIYF
.	.	TRBV4-3	CASSQDTSAYGYTF
once	TRBD1	TRBV6-1	CASIRQGNEAYEQYF
.	TRBD1	TRBV18	CASSPKGQLYEQYF
.	.	TRBV18	CASSPLGQRIASGNTIYF
few	.	TRBV2	CASPVREGDTEAFF
.	.	TRBV6-5	CASSYSYSMNTEAFF
.	.	TRBV20-1	CSIDRIYEQYF
few	.	TRBV28	CASSWDNQGTDTQYF
once	.	TRBV10-1	CASSEELNYGYTF
.	TRBD2	TRBV7-9	CASSLEEVTSGGNEQFF